This TCR beta chain came from a study of T cells in localized non-small cell lung cancer. Study-level findings and limits: Within adjacent lung there appeared a median approximately 57 of the top 100 tumor clones. Investigators sequenced only a single tumor region, leaving heterogeneity possible. Uninvolved adjacent lung had more T cell clonality than any other tissue, topping tumor. Longer overall survival was linked to higher blood T cell density.

Data came from immunoSEQ multiplex PCR; TCRdb stores just in-frame clones and leaves some out. The sample yields around 140,000 clones, around 90% seen once. As for this clone: Its antigen remains unknown. A junction end diverges from the germline sequence, so it may reflect a read error.

Germline CDR1 ENHRY, CDR2 SYGVKD. The CDR3 extends over 12 amino acids. The sequence came from a female donor of 60 years or more with stage I lung adenocarcinoma. The source material was peripheral blood, sampled before any cancer treatment. The chain recombines TRBV10-3 with TRBJ2-7, with D tentatively TRBD1 (6 bases). The CDR3 here is CAISEFVGGRQF. The CDR3 DNA reads as TGTGCCATCAGTGAATTTGTTGGGGGCCGGCAGTTC.